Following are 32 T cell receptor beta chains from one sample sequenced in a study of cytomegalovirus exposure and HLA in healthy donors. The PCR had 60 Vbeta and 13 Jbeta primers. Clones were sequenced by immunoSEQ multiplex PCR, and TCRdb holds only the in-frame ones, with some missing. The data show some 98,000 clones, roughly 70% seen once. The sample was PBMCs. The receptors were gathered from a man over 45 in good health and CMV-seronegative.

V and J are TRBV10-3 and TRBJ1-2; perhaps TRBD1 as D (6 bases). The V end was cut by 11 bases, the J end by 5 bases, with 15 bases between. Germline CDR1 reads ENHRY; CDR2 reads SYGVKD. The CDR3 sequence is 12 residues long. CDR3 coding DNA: TGTGCCGTCCTTGGGGGGGCTTATGGCTACACCTTC. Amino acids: CAVLGGAYGYTF.

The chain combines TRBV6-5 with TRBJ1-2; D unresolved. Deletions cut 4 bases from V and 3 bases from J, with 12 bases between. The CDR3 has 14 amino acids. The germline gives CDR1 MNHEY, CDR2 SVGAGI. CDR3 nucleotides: TGTGCCAGCAGTTCGAGTCCAGAGGACTATGGCTACACCTTC. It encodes CASSSSPEDYGYTF.

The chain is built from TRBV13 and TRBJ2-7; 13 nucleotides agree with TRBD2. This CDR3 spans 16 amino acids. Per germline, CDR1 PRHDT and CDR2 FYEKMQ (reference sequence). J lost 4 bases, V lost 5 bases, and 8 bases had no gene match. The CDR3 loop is CASSARTSGSSYEQYF. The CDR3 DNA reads TGTGCCAGCAGCGCAAGGACTAGCGGGAGTTCGTACGAGCAGTACTTC. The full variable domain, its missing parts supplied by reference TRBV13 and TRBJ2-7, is AAGVIQSPRHLIKEKRETATLKCYPIPRHDTVYWYQQGPGQDPQFLISFYEKMQSDKGSIPDRFSAQQFSDYHSELNMSSLELGDSALYFCASSARTSGSSYEQYFGPGTRLTVT.

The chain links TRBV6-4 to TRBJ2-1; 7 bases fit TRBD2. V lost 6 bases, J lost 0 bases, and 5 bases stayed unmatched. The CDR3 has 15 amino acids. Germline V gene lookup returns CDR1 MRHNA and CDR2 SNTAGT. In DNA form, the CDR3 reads TGTGCCAGCAGGCCTCGGGACTACTCCTACAATGAGCAGTTCTTC. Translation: CASRPRDYSYNEQFF.

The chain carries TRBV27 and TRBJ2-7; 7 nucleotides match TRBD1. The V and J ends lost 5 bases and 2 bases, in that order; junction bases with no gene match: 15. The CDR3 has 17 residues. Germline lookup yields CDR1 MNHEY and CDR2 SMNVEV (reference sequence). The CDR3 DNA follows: TGTGCCAGCAGTACCAAGGCCAGGGGGTACTATGCCTACGAGCAGTACTTC. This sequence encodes CASSTKARGYYAYEQYF.

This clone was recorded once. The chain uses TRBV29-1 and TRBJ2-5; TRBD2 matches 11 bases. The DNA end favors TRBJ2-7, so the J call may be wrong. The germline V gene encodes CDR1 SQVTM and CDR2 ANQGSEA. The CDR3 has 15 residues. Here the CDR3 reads CSATGVAGGPYEQYF. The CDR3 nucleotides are TGCAGCGCAACCGGGGTAGCGGGAGGGCCTTACGAGCAGTACTTC.

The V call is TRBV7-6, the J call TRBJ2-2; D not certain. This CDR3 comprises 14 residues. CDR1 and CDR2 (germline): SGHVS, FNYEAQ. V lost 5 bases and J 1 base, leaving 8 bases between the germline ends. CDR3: CASSAMQNTGELFF. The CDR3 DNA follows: TGTGCCAGCAGCGCTATGCAGAACACCGGGGAGCTGTTTTTT.

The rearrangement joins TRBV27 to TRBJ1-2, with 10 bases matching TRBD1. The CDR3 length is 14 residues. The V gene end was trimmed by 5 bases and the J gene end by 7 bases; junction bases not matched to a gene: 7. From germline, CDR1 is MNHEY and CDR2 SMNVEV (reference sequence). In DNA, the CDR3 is TGTGCCAGCAGTGCATCCCGGGACAGGGGTGGCTACACCTTC. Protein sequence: CASSASRDRGGYTF.

CDR3 bases: TGTGCCAGCAGTTCCACTCGACAGGGGGTGAATCAGCCCCAGCATTTT. Amino acid sequence: CASSSTRQGVNQPQHF. The rearrangement uses TRBV27 and TRBJ1-5; 9 bases agree with TRBD1. The germline gives CDR1 MNHEY, CDR2 SMNVEV (reference sequence). CDR3 size: 16 residues. Trimming at V came to 4 bases and at J to 4 bases, leaving 8 bases not matched to a gene.

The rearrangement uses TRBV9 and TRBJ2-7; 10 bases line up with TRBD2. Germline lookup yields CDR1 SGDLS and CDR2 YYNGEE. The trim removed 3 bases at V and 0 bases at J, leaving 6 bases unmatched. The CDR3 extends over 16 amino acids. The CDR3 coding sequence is TGTGCCAGCAGCGACTTAAGCGGGAGGGCCTCCTACGAGCAGTACTTC. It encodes CASSDLSGRASYEQYF.

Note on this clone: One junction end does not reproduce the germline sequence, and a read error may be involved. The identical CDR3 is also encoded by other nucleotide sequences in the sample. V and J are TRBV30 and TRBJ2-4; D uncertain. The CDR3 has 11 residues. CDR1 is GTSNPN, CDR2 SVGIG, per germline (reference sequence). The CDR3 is CAWSVLNIQYF. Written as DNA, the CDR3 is TGTGCCTGGAGTGTTCTGAACATTCAATACTTC. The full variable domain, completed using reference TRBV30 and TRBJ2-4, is SQTIHQWPATLVQPVGSPLSLECTVEGTSNPNLYWYRQAAGRGLQLLFYSVGIGQISSEVPQNLSASRPQDRQFILSSKKLLLSDSGFYLCAWSVLNIQYFGAGTRLSVL.

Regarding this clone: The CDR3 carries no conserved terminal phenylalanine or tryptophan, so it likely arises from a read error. CDR3 sequence (DNA): TGTGCCAGCAGCTTATTTCCTAGCGGGAGGTTTTACGAGCAGTACCTC. Translation gives CASSLFPSGRFYEQYL. V is TRBV7-9 and J is TRBJ2-7, with 11 bases aligning to TRBD2. The CDR3 consists of 16 residues. V was clipped by 2 bases and J by 4 bases; unmatched bases: 7. CDR1 SEHNR and CDR2 FQNEAQ come from the germline V gene (reference sequence).

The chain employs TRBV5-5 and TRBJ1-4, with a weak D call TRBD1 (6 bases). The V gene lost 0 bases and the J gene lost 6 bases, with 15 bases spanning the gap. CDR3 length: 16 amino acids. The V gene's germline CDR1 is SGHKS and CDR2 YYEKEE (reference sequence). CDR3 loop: CASSLVQGRVDEKLFF. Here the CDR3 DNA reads TGTGCCAGCAGCTTGGTCCAGGGGAGAGTTGATGAAAAACTGTTTTTT.

CDR3 nucleotide sequence: TGTGCCAGCAGCTCATACGGGGAAGGGACAGATACGCAGTATTTT. Its translation: CASSSYGEGTDTQYF. This sequence joins TRBV7-9 and TRBJ2-3, with D perhaps matching TRBD2 (5 bases). Trimming took off 4 bases at V and 3 bases at J, with 14 bases between the two ends. The CDR3 contains 15 residues. Germline CDR1 and CDR2: SEHNR and FQNEAQ (reference sequence).

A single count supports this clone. CDR3 DNA: TGTGCCAGCTCACCTGGCAGGAACACTGAAGCTTTCTTT. Translation gives CASSPGRNTEAFF. The chain uses TRBV18 and TRBJ1-1; D ambiguous. Per germline, CDR1 KGHSH and CDR2 LQKENI. The V gene lost 3 bases and the J gene lost 1 base, with 6 bases spanning the gap. The CDR3 has 13 amino acids. The whole variable domain, filled in from reference TRBV18 and TRBJ1-1, reads NAGVMQNPRHLVRRRGQEARLRCSPMKGHSHVYWYRQLPEEGLKFMVYLQKENIIDESGMPKERFSAEFPKEGPSILRIQQVVRGDSAAYFCASSPGRNTEAFFGQGTRLTVV.

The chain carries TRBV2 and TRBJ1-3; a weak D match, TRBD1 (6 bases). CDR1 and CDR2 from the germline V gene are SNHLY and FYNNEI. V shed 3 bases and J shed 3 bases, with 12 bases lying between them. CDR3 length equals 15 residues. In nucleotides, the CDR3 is TGTGCCAGCAGTGACCAGGGGTTGAGTGGAAACACCATATATTTT. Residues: CASSDQGLSGNTIYF.

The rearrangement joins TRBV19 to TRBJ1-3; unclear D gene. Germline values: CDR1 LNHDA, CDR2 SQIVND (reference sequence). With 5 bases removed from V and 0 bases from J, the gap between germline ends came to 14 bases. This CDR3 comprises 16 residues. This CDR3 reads CASSLIQRSSGNTIYF. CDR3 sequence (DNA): TGTGCCAGTAGTTTAATTCAGCGAAGCTCTGGAAACACCATATATTTT.

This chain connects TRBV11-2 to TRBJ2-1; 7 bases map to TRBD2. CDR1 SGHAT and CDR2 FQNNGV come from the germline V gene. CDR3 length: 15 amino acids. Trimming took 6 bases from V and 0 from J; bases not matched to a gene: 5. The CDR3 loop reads CASSSSGSSYNEQFF. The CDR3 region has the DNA TGTGCCAGCAGTTCTAGCGGAAGCTCCTACAATGAGCAGTTCTTC.

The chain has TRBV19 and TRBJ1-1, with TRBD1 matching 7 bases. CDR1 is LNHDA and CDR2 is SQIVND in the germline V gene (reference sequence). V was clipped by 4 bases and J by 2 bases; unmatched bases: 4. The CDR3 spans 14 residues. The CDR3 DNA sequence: TGTGCCAGTAGTAGCGGGACAGAAAACACTGAAGCTTTCTTT. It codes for CASSSGTENTEAFF.

As DNA, the CDR3 is TGCGCCAGCAGCCAAGTAGGAGATAGCAATCAGCCCCAGCATTTT. This encodes CASSQVGDSNQPQHF. The chain links TRBV4-1 to TRBJ1-5; the D is unclear. The germline V gene has CDR1 MGHRA and CDR2 YSYEKL. Trimming cost V 1 base and J 0 bases, with 7 bases left between them. The CDR3 is 15 amino acids.

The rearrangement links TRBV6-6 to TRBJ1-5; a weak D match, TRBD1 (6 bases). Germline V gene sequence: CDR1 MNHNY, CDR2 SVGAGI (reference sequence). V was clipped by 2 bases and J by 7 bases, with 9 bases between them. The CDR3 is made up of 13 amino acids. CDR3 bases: TGTGCCAGCAGTTACGACAGGCTCCAGCCCCAGCATTTT. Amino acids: CASSYDRLQPQHF.

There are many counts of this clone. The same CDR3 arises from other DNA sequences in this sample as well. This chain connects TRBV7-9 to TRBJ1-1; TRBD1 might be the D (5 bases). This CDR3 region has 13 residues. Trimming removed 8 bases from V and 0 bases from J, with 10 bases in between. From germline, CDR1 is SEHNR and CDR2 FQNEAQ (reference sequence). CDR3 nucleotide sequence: TGTGCCAGCTCACTGGACATGAACACTGAAGCTTTCTTT. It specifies CASSLDMNTEAFF.

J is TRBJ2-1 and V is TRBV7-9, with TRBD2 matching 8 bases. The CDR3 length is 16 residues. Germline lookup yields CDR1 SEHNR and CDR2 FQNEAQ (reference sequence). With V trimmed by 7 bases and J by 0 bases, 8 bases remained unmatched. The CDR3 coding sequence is TGTGCCAGCATCCGGACTAGCCGGAGCTCCTACAATGAGCAGTTCTTC. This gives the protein CASIRTSRSSYNEQFF.

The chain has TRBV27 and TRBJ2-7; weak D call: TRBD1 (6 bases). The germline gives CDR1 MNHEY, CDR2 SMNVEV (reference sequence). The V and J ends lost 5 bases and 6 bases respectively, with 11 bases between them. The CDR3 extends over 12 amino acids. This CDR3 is CASSSGGREQYF. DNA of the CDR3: TGTGCCAGCAGTAGTGGGGGCCGCGAGCAGTACTTC.

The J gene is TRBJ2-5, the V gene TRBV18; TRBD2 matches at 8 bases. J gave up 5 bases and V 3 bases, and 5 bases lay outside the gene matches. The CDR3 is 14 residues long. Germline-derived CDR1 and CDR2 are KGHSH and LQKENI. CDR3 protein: CASSPATGGETQYF. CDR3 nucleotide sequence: TGTGCCAGCTCACCGGCCACGGGGGGGGAGACCCAGTACTTC.

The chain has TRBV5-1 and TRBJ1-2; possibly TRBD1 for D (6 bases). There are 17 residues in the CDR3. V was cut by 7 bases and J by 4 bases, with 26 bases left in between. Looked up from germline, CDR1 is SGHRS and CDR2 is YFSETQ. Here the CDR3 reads CASSESRDKLNRYGYTF. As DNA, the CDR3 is TGCGCCAGCTCCGAGAGCCGGGACAAATTAAACCGCTATGGCTACACCTTC.

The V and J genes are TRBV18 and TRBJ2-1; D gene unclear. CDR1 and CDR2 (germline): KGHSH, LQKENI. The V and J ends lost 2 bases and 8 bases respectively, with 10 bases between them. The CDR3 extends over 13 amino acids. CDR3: CASSPSRLYEQFF. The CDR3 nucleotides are TGTGCCAGCTCACCAAGCAGGCTTTATGAGCAGTTCTTC.

The DNA for the CDR3 is TGTGCCAGCAGTGAAGGGGCGAGCGGGGAGCTGTTTTTT. The encoded protein is CASSEGASGELFF. V usage is TRBV6-1 and J usage is TRBJ2-2; D is unclear. Trimming took off 1 base at V and 7 bases at J, with 7 bases between the two ends. Per germline, CDR1 MNHNS and CDR2 SASEGT. CDR3 length: 13 residues.

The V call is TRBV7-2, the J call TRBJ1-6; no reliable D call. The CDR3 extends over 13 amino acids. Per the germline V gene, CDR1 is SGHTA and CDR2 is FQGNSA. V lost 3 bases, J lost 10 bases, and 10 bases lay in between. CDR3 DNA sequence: TGTGCCAGCAGCTTCGACGGAGACTCACCCCTCCACTTT. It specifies CASSFDGDSPLHF.

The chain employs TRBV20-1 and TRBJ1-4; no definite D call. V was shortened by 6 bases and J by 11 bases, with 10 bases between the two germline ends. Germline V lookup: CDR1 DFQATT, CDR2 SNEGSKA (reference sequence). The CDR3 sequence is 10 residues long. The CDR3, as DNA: TGCAGTGCCACCGACACTAAACTGTTTTTT. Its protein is CSATDTKLFF.

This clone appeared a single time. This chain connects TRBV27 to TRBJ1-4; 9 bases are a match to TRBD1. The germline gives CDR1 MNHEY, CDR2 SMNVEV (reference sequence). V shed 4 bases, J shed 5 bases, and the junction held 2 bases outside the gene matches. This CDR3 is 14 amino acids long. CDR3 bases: TGTGCCAGCAGTTCGGGACAGGGAAATGAAAAACTGTTTTTT. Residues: CASSSGQGNEKLFF. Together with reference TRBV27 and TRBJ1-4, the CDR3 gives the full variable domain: EAQVTQNPRYLITVTGKKLTVTCSQNMNHEYMSWYRQDPGLGLRQIYYSMNVEVTDKGDVPEGYKVSRKEKRNFPLILESPSPNQTSLYFCASSSGQGNEKLFFGSGTQLSVL.

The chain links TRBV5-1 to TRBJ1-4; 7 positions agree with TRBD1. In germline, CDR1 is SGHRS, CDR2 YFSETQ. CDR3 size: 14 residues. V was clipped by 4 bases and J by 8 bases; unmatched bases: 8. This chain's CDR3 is CASSGGTAGEKLFF. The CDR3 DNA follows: TGCGCCAGCAGCGGAGGGACAGCGGGCGAAAAACTGTTTTTT. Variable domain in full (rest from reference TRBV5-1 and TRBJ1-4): KAGVTQTPRYLIKTRGQQVTLSCSPISGHRSVSWYQQTPGQGLQFLFEYFSETQRNKGNFPGRFSGRQFSNSRSEMNVSTLELGDSALYLCASSGGTAGEKLFFGSGTQLSVL.